Below are 25 T cell receptor beta chains sequenced from a single sample in a study of T cell repertoires in cytomegalovirus infection. TCRdb fed the reads into MiXCR, producing one record per CDR3 protein. The data contain around 360,000 distinct CDR3 sequences, roughly 34% of them seen just once; the ten biggest clones take up roughly 14%. No antigen has been assigned to these receptors. The material sequenced was cultured PBMCs, taken from culture after CMV antigen stimulation. The receptors stem from a human donor in good health (CMV status not recorded). Some clones in this sample may be carry-over from other donors' samples.

The chain recombines TRBV19 with TRBJ1-3; D unresolved. There are 13 residues in the CDR3. V was shortened by 3 bases and J by 2 bases, with 5 bases between the two germline ends. Germline V CDR1 and CDR2: LNHDA, SQIVND (reference sequence). CDR3 amino acids: CASSIDTGNTIYF. Here the CDR3 DNA reads TGTGCCAGTAGTATTGACACTGGAAACACCATATATTTT.

The rearrangement links TRBV19 to TRBJ1-1, with D tentatively TRBD1 (6 bases). Germline loops: CDR1 LNHDA, CDR2 SQIVND (reference sequence). V was pared by 6 bases and J by 7 bases, with 21 bases between. The CDR3 runs 15 residues. The CDR3, as DNA: TGTGCCAGTAGGAGTTCCAGCGGGGGCCAGCGTGAAGCTTTCTTT. This sequence encodes CASRSSSGGQREAFF.

This clonotype was seen more than once but under ten times. V gene TRBV3-1 combines with J gene TRBJ1-2; D gene unclear. The CDR3 extends over 14 amino acids. Germline V gene lookup returns CDR1 LGHDT and CDR2 YNNKEL (reference sequence). The ends were cut back, 3 bases at V and 7 bases at J, with 15 bases in the middle. CDR3 sequence reads: CASSQTQFVVGYTF. CDR3 in DNA: TGTGCCAGCAGCCAGACCCAGTTCGTGGTTGGCTACACCTTC.

This clonotype was observed a handful of times. J is TRBJ2-5 and V is TRBV6-6, with TRBD2 as a possible D gene (6 bases). This CDR3 has 13 residues. Germline V gives CDR1 MNHNY, CDR2 SVGAGI (reference sequence). V shed 9 bases and J shed 5 bases, with 16 bases lying between them. The CDR3 loop is CASLSSGVETQYF. CDR3 DNA sequence: TGTGCCAGTCTGTCGTCGGGAGTTGAGACCCAGTACTTC.

About this clonotype: An end of the junction does not agree with germline; a read error may underlie this. The chain combines TRBV14 with TRBJ1-2; D remains unclear. The CDR3 runs 12 residues. Germline CDR1 is SGHDN and CDR2 is FVKESK. In nucleotides, the CDR3 is TGTGCCAGCAGCCAAGAAAGTGGGGAACCCTTCTTC. Protein product: CASSQESGEPFF.

The chain combines TRBV5-4 with TRBJ2-1, with TRBD2 identical over 7 bases. In germline, CDR1 is SGHNT, CDR2 YYREEE (reference sequence). The J segment lost 8 bases and the V segment lost 7 bases, leaving 15 bases of the junction unmatched. The CDR3 covers 15 residues. The CDR3 DNA reads as TGTGCCAGCGGGGGGGGGAGCCAGCGTCGGGATGAGCAGTTCTTC. This sequence encodes CASGGGSQRRDEQFF. The full variable domain, in which reference TRBV5-4 and TRBJ2-1 provide the parts outside the CDR3, is ETGVTQSPTHLIKTRGQQVTLRCSSQSGHNTVSWYQQALGQGPQFIFQYYREEENGRGNFPPRFSGLQFPNYSSELNVNALELDDSALYLCASGGGSQRRDEQFFGPGTRLTVL.

This chain uses TRBV20-1 with TRBJ2-4; D perhaps matches TRBD1 (5 bases). The germline V and J ends were trimmed by 5 bases and 4 bases, with 9 bases remaining between them. The CDR3 contains 12 residues. Germline V gene data show CDR1 as DFQATT and CDR2 as SNEGSKA (reference sequence). CDR3 protein: CSALTEKNIQYF. As DNA, the CDR3 is TGCAGTGCTCTGACAGAGAAAAACATTCAGTACTTC.

This clonotype was seen more than once but under ten times. The rearrangement links TRBV27 to TRBJ1-5, with D tentatively TRBD1 (6 bases). CDR1 and CDR2 from the germline V gene are MNHEY and SMNVEV (reference sequence). CDR3 size: 14 residues. With 8 bases removed from V and 4 bases from J, the gap between germline ends came to 15 bases. The CDR3 nucleotides read TGTGCCAGCGGCTTGGGGAGGGGGAATCAGCCCCAGCATTTT. As protein: CASGLGRGNQPQHF.

This clonotype came up many times. The chain recombines TRBV7-2 with TRBJ1-5; no clear D gene. Per the germline V gene, CDR1 is SGHTA and CDR2 is FQGNSA. The V end was cut by 4 bases, the J end by 7 bases, with 17 bases between. This CDR3 comprises 15 residues. The CDR3 nucleotides are TGTGCCAGCAGCTCTCGTACCGGCAGCTTACAGCCCCAGCATTTT. It yields the protein CASSSRTGSLQPQHF.

Here the CDR3 reads CASSSSGSSYEQYV. In DNA form, the CDR3 reads TGTGCCAGCAGTTCTAGCGGGAGTTCCTACGAGCAGTACGTC. The chain uses TRBV6-6 and TRBJ2-7; 10 bases line up with TRBD2. V shed 4 bases and J 1 base; nucleotides not matched to a gene: 1. The CDR3 loop spans 14 amino acids. Germline V lookup: CDR1 MNHNY, CDR2 SVGAGI (reference sequence).

This clonotype was observed a few times. This chain joins TRBV3-1 and TRBJ2-5, with D hard to call. This CDR3 has 17 residues. Trimming stripped 0 bases from V and 0 bases from J, with 14 bases between. Germline CDR1 and CDR2: LGHDT and YNNKEL (reference sequence). CDR3 residues: CASSQESDPLYQETQYF. Here the CDR3 DNA reads TGTGCCAGCAGCCAAGAATCCGATCCTTTGTACCAAGAGACCCAGTACTTC.

This clonotype occurred many times. V usage is TRBV7-8 and J usage is TRBJ2-7, with a possible D match to TRBD1 (5 bases). In germline, CDR1 is SGHVS, CDR2 FQNEAQ. The CDR3 runs 14 residues. Trimming left V 3 bases short and J 0 bases short, with 9 bases between. The CDR3 DNA is TGTGCCAGCAGCTTGGGGCAGAGCTCCTACGAGCAGTACGTC. Its translation is CASSLGQSSYEQYV.

The chain has TRBV11-2 and TRBJ2-1, with TRBD2 matching over 9 bases. The CDR3 contains 19 residues. CDR1 and CDR2 from the germline V gene are SGHAT and FQNNGV. Trimming at V came to 4 bases and at J to 0 bases, leaving 13 bases not matched to a gene. CDR3 region: CASSSVVLAGLSSYNEQFF. The CDR3 nucleotides are TGTGCCAGCAGCTCCGTGGTACTAGCGGGTTTGAGCTCCTACAATGAGCAGTTCTTC.

This clonotype turned up a few times. This sequence joins TRBV7-6 and TRBJ2-7, with TRBD1 matching over 9 bases. The CDR3 has 16 amino acids. After removal of 5 bases from V and 2 bases from J, the junction contained 10 bases not matched to a gene. Germline assignment: CDR1 SGHVS and CDR2 FNYEAQ. In DNA form, the CDR3 reads TGTGCCAGCAGCAACAACAGGGGGCTCCACCCCTACGAGCAGTACTTC. Residues: CASSNNRGLHPYEQYF. Using reference TRBV7-6 and TRBJ2-7 for the parts outside the CDR3, the full variable domain is GAGVSQSPRYKVTKRGQDVALRCDPISGHVSLYWYRQALGQGPEFLTYFNYEAQQDKSGLPNDRFSAERPEGSISTLTIQRTEQRDSAMYRCASSNNRGLHPYEQYFGPGTRLTVT.

This clonotype was counted a few times. The rearrangement links TRBV19 to TRBJ2-3; TRBD2 matches at 13 bases. Unmatched junction bases numbered 5, after V lost 5 bases and J lost 6 bases. Germline-derived CDR1 and CDR2 are LNHDA and SQIVND (reference sequence). CDR3 length: 15 residues. This CDR3 reads CASSPGTSGMDTQYF. The CDR3 region has the DNA TGTGCCAGTAGTCCGGGGACTAGCGGGATGGATACGCAGTATTTT.

Many counts were recorded for this clonotype. CDR3 protein: CASSPLAGGRADTQYF. In nucleotides, the CDR3 is TGTGCCAGCAGCCCGCTAGCGGGAGGGAGGGCAGATACGCAGTATTTT. The chain recombines TRBV11-3 with TRBJ2-3; 12 bases fit TRBD2. The V segment lost 5 bases and the J segment 4 bases; nucleotides outside the gene matches: 7. Germline-derived CDR1 and CDR2 are SGHNT and YENEEA. The CDR3 runs to 16 residues.

The chain has TRBV5-1 and TRBJ1-2; 7 bases map to TRBD1. The CDR3 has 16 amino acids. The V segment lost 3 bases and the J segment 2 bases; nucleotides outside the gene matches: 10. Germline lookup yields CDR1 SGHRS and CDR2 YFSETQ. The CDR3 nucleotides are TGCGCCAGCAGCTCCAACCCCGGGACAGCAAACTATGGCTACACCTTC. Translation: CASSSNPGTANYGYTF.

The chain combines TRBV29-1 with TRBJ2-1; D uncertain. The germline V gene encodes CDR1 SQVTM and CDR2 ANQGSEA. This CDR3 is 16 amino acids long. The germline V and J ends were trimmed by 6 bases and 1 base, with 19 bases remaining between them. CDR3 loop: CSVLSRPKRSYNEQFF. The CDR3 DNA reads as TGCAGCGTCCTCTCGAGACCCAAGAGGTCCTACAATGAGCAGTTCTTC.

The genes are TRBV7-9 and TRBJ2-1, with D perhaps TRBD1 (8 bases). The ends were cut back, 5 bases at V and 8 bases at J, with 22 bases in the middle. The CDR3 contains 16 residues. The germline CDR1 and CDR2 sequences are SEHNR and FQNEAQ (reference sequence). CDR3 DNA: TGTGCCAGCAGCACCATGGGGGGGACAGGTGTGCATGAGCAGTTCTTC. It encodes CASSTMGGTGVHEQFF. The variable domain in full, with the rest retrieved from reference TRBV7-9 and TRBJ2-1, is DTGVSQNPRHKITKRGQNVTFRCDPISEHNRLYWYRQTLGQGPEFLTYFQNEAQLEKSRLLSDRFSAERPKGSFSTLEIQRTEQGDSAMYLCASSTMGGTGVHEQFFGPGTRLTVL.

This clonotype was recorded a few times. V and J are TRBV12-3 or TRBV12-4 and TRBJ2-7; TRBD2 aligns across 7 bases. The CDR3 has 17 amino acids. V shed 0 bases, J shed 5 bases, and the junction held 13 bases outside the gene matches. CDR3 nucleotide sequence: TGTGCCAGCAGTTTAGCGCAAGGGCTAGCGGAATGGAACGAGCAGTACGTC. Its translation: CASSLAQGLAEWNEQYV.

The chain joins TRBV5-1 to TRBJ1-2; D ambiguous. The CDR3 extends over 18 amino acids. The germline V gene encodes CDR1 SGHRS and CDR2 YFSETQ. Trimming removed 0 bases from V and 1 base from J, with 19 bases in between. CDR3 loop: CASSLVSADHPFNYGYTF. The CDR3 DNA follows: TGCGCCAGCAGCTTGGTCTCGGCAGACCACCCGTTTAACTATGGCTACACCTTC.

The gene calls are TRBV27 and TRBJ1-1; D is perhaps TRBD1 (5 bases). This CDR3 comprises 20 residues. V lost 5 bases and J 5 bases, leaving 33 bases between the germline ends. Per germline, CDR1 MNHEY and CDR2 SMNVEV (reference sequence). The CDR3 DNA reads TGTGCCAGCAGTCACTCCTTCGCCTCGGGATCCCGTGGGTACAGGACTGAAGCTTTCTTT. Its translation: CASSHSFASGSRGYRTEAFF.

DNA for the CDR3: TGTGCCAGCAGCTCAAGTATGGGGGACTCCACCTTC. Translating gives CASSSSMGDSTF. This chain links TRBV7-6 with TRBJ1-2; maybe TRBD1 (5 bases). Trimming cost V 4 bases and J 13 bases, with 16 bases left between them. This CDR3 contains 12 residues. The V gene's germline CDR1 is SGHVS and CDR2 FNYEAQ.

The chain couples TRBV7-2 to TRBJ2-1; D unresolved. This CDR3 contains 12 residues. Trimming removed 10 bases from V and 4 bases from J, with 11 bases in between. In germline, CDR1 is SGHTA, CDR2 FQGNSA. This CDR3 is CAIHMGYNEQFF. CDR3 sequence (DNA): TGTGCCATTCACATGGGTTACAATGAGCAGTTCTTC.

This clonotype turned up a few times. The chain is built from TRBV6-1 and TRBJ1-4; 7 nucleotides match TRBD1. This CDR3 contains 13 residues. Trimming cost V 5 bases and J 8 bases; bases outside gene matches: 5. Per germline, CDR1 MNHNS and CDR2 SASEGT. CDR3 DNA sequence: TGTGCCAGCAGTCCCGGGACAGCAGAAAAACTGTTTTTT. The encoded protein is CASSPGTAEKLFF.